This T cell receptor beta chain came from a study of OX40 agonist ivuxolimab in advanced cancers. People who had autoimmune disease history or systemic immunosuppression were excluded. The CDR3 has 15 residues. Germline CDR1 is MNHEY and CDR2 is SVGAGI. V dropped 4 bases and J dropped 2 bases, with 12 bases sitting between them. Clones were sequenced by immunoSEQ multiplex PCR, and TCRdb holds only the in-frame ones, with some missing. The sample consists of roughly 49,000 clones, about 81% of them appearing once. The chain has TRBV6-5 and TRBJ2-1; D might be TRBD1 (5 bases). Sequenced here: CD4+ or CD8+ T cells sorted from blood, sampled in a trial of the OX40 agonist ivuxolimab. The clonotype comes from an adult with an advanced solid tumor such as melanoma, head and neck, liver or kidney cancer. The CDR3 loop is CASSFDMGPYNEQFF. DNA for the CDR3: TGTGCCAGCAGTTTTGACATGGGGCCCTACAATGAGCAGTTCTTC.